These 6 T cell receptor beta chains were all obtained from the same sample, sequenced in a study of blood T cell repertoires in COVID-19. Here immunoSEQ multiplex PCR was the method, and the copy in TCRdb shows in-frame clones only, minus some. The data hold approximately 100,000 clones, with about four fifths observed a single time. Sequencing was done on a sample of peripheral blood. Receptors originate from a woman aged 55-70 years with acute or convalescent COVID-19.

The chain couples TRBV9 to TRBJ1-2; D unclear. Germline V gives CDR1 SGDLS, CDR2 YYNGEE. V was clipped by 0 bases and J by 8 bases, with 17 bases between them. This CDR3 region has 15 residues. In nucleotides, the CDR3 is TGTGCCAGCAGCGTAGGGAATGCGGGCGGGGTAGGCTACACCTTC. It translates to CASSVGNAGGVGYTF.

CDR3 protein: CASIGQLNTEAFF. CDR3 in DNA: TGTGCCAGTATCGGACAGCTGAACACTGAAGCTTTCTTT. The chain couples TRBV19 to TRBJ1-1; D is perhaps TRBD1 (6 bases). Trimming took off 7 bases at V and 0 bases at J, with 9 bases between the two ends. This CDR3 has 13 amino acids. Germline V gene lookup returns CDR1 LNHDA and CDR2 SQIVND (reference sequence).

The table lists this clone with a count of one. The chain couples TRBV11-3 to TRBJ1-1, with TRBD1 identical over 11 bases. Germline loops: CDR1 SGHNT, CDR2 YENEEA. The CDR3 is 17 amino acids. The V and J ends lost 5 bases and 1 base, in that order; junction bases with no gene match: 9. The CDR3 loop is CASSLGQGALGNTEAFF. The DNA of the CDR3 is TGTGCCAGCAGCCTAGGACAGGGGGCTTTGGGGAACACTGAAGCTTTCTTT.

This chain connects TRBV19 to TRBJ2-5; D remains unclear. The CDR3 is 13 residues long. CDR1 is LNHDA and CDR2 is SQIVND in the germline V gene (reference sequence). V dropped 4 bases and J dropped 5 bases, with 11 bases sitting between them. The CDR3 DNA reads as TGTGCCAGTAGTAAACGGTGGCGGGAGACCCAGTACTTC. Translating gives CASSKRWRETQYF.

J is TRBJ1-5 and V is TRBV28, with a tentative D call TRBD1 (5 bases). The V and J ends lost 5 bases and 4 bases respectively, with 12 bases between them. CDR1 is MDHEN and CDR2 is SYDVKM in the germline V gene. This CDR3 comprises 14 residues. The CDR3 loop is CASSAPGGNQPQHF. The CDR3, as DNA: TGTGCCAGCAGTGCCCCCGGGGGGAATCAGCCCCAGCATTTT. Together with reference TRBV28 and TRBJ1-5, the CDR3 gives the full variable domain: DVKVTQSSRYLVKRTGEKVFLECVQDMDHENMFWYRQDPGLGLRLIYFSYDVKMKEKGDIPEGYSVSREKKERFSLILESASTNQTSMYLCASSAPGGNQPQHFGDGTRLSIL.

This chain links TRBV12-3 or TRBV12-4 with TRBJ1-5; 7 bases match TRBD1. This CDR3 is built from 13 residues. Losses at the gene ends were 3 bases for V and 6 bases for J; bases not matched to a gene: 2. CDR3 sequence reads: CASSLTGSQPQHF. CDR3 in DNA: TGTGCCAGCAGTTTGACAGGGAGTCAGCCCCAGCATTTT.